These T cell receptor beta chains were read from a single sample in a study of shared clonotypes between healthy human individuals. Data came from immunoSEQ multiplex PCR; TCRdb stores just in-frame clones and leaves some out. The sample yields about 2 million clones, less than 95% seen once. The sample taken for sequencing was naive CD8+ T cells sorted from blood. These receptor sequences come from a man aged 18 to 29 in good health. Both conserved end residues are part of each CDR3. The order of the fields is D gene, V gene, CDR3 protein. D genes are given only for firm matches.

- TRBV11-2 CASSSGLGYEQYF
- TRBV19 CASAQWGGLSEQFF
TRBD2 TRBV4-1 CASSRTTSGDRSGANVLTF
- TRBV19 CASSIGTGLGYEQYF
- TRBV11-2 CASSDPGLARGTDTQYF
TRBD1 TRBV4-2 CASSLRQGGDYGYTF
- TRBV6-5 CASSYEGTSYEQYF
- TRBV28 CASSEPEELTNEKLFF
- TRBV6-6 CASSYGVGALGNTIYF
TRBD1 TRBV6-1 CASSDRDRETKNIQYF
- TRBV30 CAWSAGHSYNEQFF
- TRBV11-3 CASSPQGGTEQFF
- TRBV4-1 CASSQDGDSYNEQFF
TRBD1 TRBV11-2 CASTAGTVYEQYF
TRBD2 TRBV30 CALSGLAGSEQYF
- TRBV27 CASSLWGGVRTEAFF
TRBD2 TRBV10-2 CASSDGTSELNEQFF
TRBD1 TRBV6-5 CASSSQITGAGELFF
TRBD2 TRBV15 CATSSGASGRLGYEQYF
- TRBV7-9 CASSLATNTEAFF
TRBD1 TRBV28 CASRTFVETGVPYEQYF
TRBD2 TRBV7-3 CASSVYGTSLAGELFF